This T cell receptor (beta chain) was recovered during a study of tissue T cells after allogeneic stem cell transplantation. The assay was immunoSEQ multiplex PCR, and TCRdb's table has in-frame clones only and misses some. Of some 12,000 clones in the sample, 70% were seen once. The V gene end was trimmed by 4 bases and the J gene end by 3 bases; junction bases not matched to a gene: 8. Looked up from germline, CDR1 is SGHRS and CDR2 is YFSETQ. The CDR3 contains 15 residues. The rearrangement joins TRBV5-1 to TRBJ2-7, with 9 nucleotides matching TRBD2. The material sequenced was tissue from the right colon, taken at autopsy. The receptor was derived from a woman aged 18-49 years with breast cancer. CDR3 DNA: TGCGCCAGCAGCCGTCCGGGACTAGCCGGCTACGAGCAGTACTTC. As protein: CASSRPGLAGYEQYF.